The 12 T cell receptor beta chains below were found in one sample sequenced in a study of blood T cell repertoires in COVID-19. Profiled with immunoSEQ multiplex PCR; TCRdb holds only in-frame clones, not every one. Of approximately 98,000 clones in the sample, over 70% were seen once. Sequenced input: peripheral blood. The source is a woman aged 80 or over with acute or convalescent COVID-19.

The sample holds one count of this clone. The genes are TRBV28 and TRBJ1-5; the D is unclear. Germline V lookup: CDR1 MDHEN, CDR2 SYDVKM. V lost 2 bases and J 6 bases, leaving 14 bases between the germline ends. The CDR3 contains 15 residues. The CDR3 reads CASSLPARSIQPQHF. CDR3 coding DNA: TGTGCCAGCAGTTTACCCGCCAGGTCCATTCAGCCCCAGCATTTT.

The chain uses TRBV7-7 and TRBJ2-1; 11 bases fit TRBD1. Germline trimming cut 4 bases from V and 3 bases from J; bases unmatched to any gene: 2. From germline, CDR1 is SSHAT and CDR2 FNYEAQ (reference sequence). The CDR3 is 15 amino acids. CDR3 region: CASSSGTGGYNEQFF. The CDR3 bases are TGTGCCAGCAGCTCCGGGACAGGGGGCTACAATGAGCAGTTCTTC.

The rearrangement links TRBV7-2 to TRBJ1-3; the match to TRBD1 covers 9 bases. From germline, CDR1 is SGHTA and CDR2 FQGNSA. CDR3 size: 14 residues. J lost 4 bases, V lost 5 bases, and 3 bases had no gene match. CDR3 region: CASSQQGAGNTIYF. CDR3 coding DNA: TGTGCCAGCAGCCAACAGGGGGCAGGAAACACCATATATTTT.

The genes are TRBV7-2 and TRBJ2-1; 11 bases align to TRBD1. The V and J ends lost 2 bases and 7 bases, in that order; junction bases with no gene match: 7. This CDR3 is built from 16 residues. The germline gives CDR1 SGHTA, CDR2 FQGNSA. DNA of the CDR3: TGTGCCAGCAGCTTACGTGGGACAGGGGGACCGAATGAGCAGTTCTTC. Translated, it gives CASSLRGTGGPNEQFF.

The V and J genes are TRBV27 and TRBJ1-6, with TRBD1 identical over 7 bases. V was pared by 5 bases and J by 9 bases, with 7 bases of the junction left unmatched. Germline V CDR1 and CDR2: MNHEY, SMNVEV (reference sequence). The CDR3 runs to 14 residues. CDR3 sequence reads: CASSRRDSSSPLHF. The CDR3, as DNA: TGTGCCAGCAGTCGCCGGGACAGCAGTTCACCCCTCCACTTT.

This chain joins TRBV7-9 and TRBJ2-5; D not resolved. This CDR3 has 13 amino acids. Germline assignment: CDR1 SEHNR and CDR2 FQNEAQ (reference sequence). The V end was cut by 5 bases, the J end by 3 bases, with 10 bases between. The CDR3 sequence is CASSPRREETQYF. The CDR3 region has the DNA TGTGCCAGCAGCCCCCGGAGAGAAGAGACCCAGTACTTC.

The rearrangement joins TRBV6-5 to TRBJ1-6, with 7 bases that match TRBD1. The germline V gene encodes CDR1 MNHEY and CDR2 SVGAGI. The CDR3 consists of 14 residues. The V and J ends lost 2 bases and 10 bases, in that order; junction bases with no gene match: 5. The CDR3 spells CASSYTPGGSPLHF. The CDR3 DNA reads as TGTGCCAGCAGTTACACCCCAGGGGGATCACCCCTCCACTTT.

The chain links TRBV27 to TRBJ2-6; 11 nucleotides agree with TRBD1. Germline values: CDR1 MNHEY, CDR2 SMNVEV (reference sequence). The CDR3 sequence is 17 residues long. J was trimmed by 2 bases and V by 6 bases; bases with no gene match: 6. In DNA form, the CDR3 reads TGTGCCAGCAGGTGGACAGGGGGCCGGGCTGGGGCCAACGTCCTGACTTTC. Amino acid sequence: CASRWTGGRAGANVLTF.

CDR3 sequence: CASSSQGVYNSPLHF. CDR3 coding DNA: TGTGCCAGCAGCTCACAGGGGGTCTATAATTCACCCCTCCACTTT. The chain uses TRBV5-6 and TRBJ1-6, with 8 bases aligning to TRBD1. The CDR3 sequence is 15 residues long. Germline assignment: CDR1 SGHDT and CDR2 YYEEEE. Germline trimming cut 3 bases from V and 3 bases from J; bases unmatched to any gene: 2.

The chain uses TRBV7-2 and TRBJ2-3; D is possibly TRBD1 (5 bases). Trimming shortened V by 4 bases and J by 3 bases, and 8 bases separated the two germline ends. The CDR3 extends over 13 amino acids. Germline CDR1 is SGHTA and CDR2 is FQGNSA. CDR3 bases: TGTGCCAGCAGCTCAGGGTATACAGATACGCAGTATTTT. Translated, it gives CASSSGYTDTQYF.

This clone was counted only a few times. The chain recombines TRBV6-2 or TRBV6-3 with TRBJ2-7; the D gene is possibly TRBD2 (6 bases). CDR3 size: 14 residues. Per germline, CDR1 MNHEY and CDR2 SVGEGT. Deletions cut 0 bases from V and 2 bases from J, with 8 bases between. CDR3 nucleotides: TGTGCCAGCAGTTACTCGGGGGGTACCTACGAGCAGTACGTC. Protein product: CASSYSGGTYEQYV.

V gene TRBV6-2 or TRBV6-3 combines with J gene TRBJ2-3; 9 bases are shared with TRBD2. CDR3 length: 18 amino acids. CDR1 is MNHEY and CDR2 is SVGEGT in the germline V gene. V was clipped by 2 bases and J by 0 bases; unmatched bases: 9. In DNA, the CDR3 is TGTGCCAGCAGTTACCTGGCGGGGGGGGTTTCTAGCACAGATACGCAGTATTTT. Amino acid sequence: CASSYLAGGVSSTDTQYF.